This T cell receptor (beta chain) was sequenced for a study of cytomegalovirus exposure and HLA in healthy donors. It was with 60 Vbeta and 13 Jbeta primers that the PCR ran. Here immunoSEQ multiplex PCR was the method, and the copy in TCRdb shows in-frame clones only, minus some. The profile shows 170,000 or so clones, 80% of them singletons. Germline values: CDR1 MGHRA, CDR2 YSYEKL. V was trimmed by 3 bases and J by 4 bases, leaving 15 bases between them. This CDR3 region has 15 residues. The receptor was derived from a man aged 25-45 years in good health and CMV-seropositive. Sequencing input: PBMCs. The chain couples TRBV4-1 to TRBJ1-1, with D possibly being TRBD1 (6 bases). As DNA, the CDR3 is TGCGCCAGCAGCCACGGAGACAGGATGGGCACTGAAGCTTTCTTT. Translated, it gives CASSHGDRMGTEAFF.